This T cell receptor (beta chain) is drawn from a study of tumor-infiltrating lymphocytes in localized non-small cell lung cancer. The method was immunoSEQ multiplex PCR; TCRdb's version includes in-frame clones alone and lacks a portion of them. The table lists around 12,000 clones, 80% to 90% of them singletons, with under 4.5% in the top ten. There are 14 residues in the CDR3. Germline loops: CDR1 MGHDK, CDR2 SYGVNS. V was cut by 2 bases and J by 4 bases, with 11 bases left in between. The sample comprised uninvolved lung tissue not adjacent to the tumor. The chain combines TRBV25-1 with TRBJ1-1; D not certain. The TCR comes from a human donor with non-small cell lung cancer. CDR3 in amino acids: CASSETLRVTEAFF. CDR3 DNA: TGTGCCAGCAGTGAAACTCTCCGGGTCACTGAAGCTTTCTTT. Looking up the rest from reference TRBV25-1 and TRBJ1-1 gives the full variable domain: EADIYQTPRYLVIGTGKKITLECSQTMGHDKMYWYQQDPGMELHLIHYSYGVNSTEKGDLSSESTVSRIRTEHFPLTLESARPSHTSQYLCASSETLRVTEAFFGQGTRLTVV.